A selection of T cell receptor beta chains follows, all from one sample in a study of T cell responses to AZD1222 COVID-19 vaccine. Here immunoSEQ multiplex PCR was the method, and the copy in TCRdb shows in-frame clones only, minus some. Altogether over 150,000 clones are present, roughly nine tenths being singletons, with the ten largest covering under 20%. This specimen consisted of peripheral blood, obtained on day 0 of AZD1222 vaccination. These receptors were taken from an adult in good health. Each CDR3 is given with its conserved first and last residue. D genes are given only for firm matches. Not every row has a clone size; where given, it reads once, few, many or a size class.

D gene: NA; V gene: TRBV20-1; clone size: NA; J gene: TRBJ2-6; CDR3 DNA: TGCAGTGCTAGTTCAGGGGCCAACGTCCTGACTTTC; CDR3 protein: CSASSGANVLTF
D gene: NA; V gene: TRBV14; clone size: few; J gene: TRBJ2-1; CDR3 DNA: TGTGCCAGCAGCCAAGAAAGAGGGGGGCTCTACAATGAGCAGTTCTTC; CDR3 protein: CASSQERGGLYNEQFF
D gene: TRBD1; V gene: TRBV28; clone size: NA; J gene: TRBJ1-6; CDR3 DNA: TGTGCCAGCAGGGACAGGGATGGTTCACCCCTCCACTTT; CDR3 protein: CASRDRDGSPLHF
D gene: TRBD2; V gene: TRBV7-2; clone size: once; J gene: TRBJ2-3; CDR3 DNA: TGTGCCAGCCATACCCGACTAGCGAGCACAGATACGCAGTATTTT; CDR3 protein: CASHTRLASTDTQYF
D gene: NA; V gene: TRBV5-1; clone size: NA; J gene: TRBJ1-1; CDR3 DNA: TGCGCCAGCAGCTTGTCCCCCGGGACAATGAACACTGAAGCTTTCTTT; CDR3 protein: CASSLSPGTMNTEAFF
D gene: NA; V gene: TRBV19; clone size: NA; J gene: TRBJ2-1; CDR3 DNA: TGTGCCAGTAGTCAGATGGATGAGCAGTTCTTC; CDR3 protein: CASSQMDEQFF
D gene: NA; V gene: TRBV5-6; clone size: NA; J gene: TRBJ1-1; CDR3 DNA: TGTGCCAGCAGCTTGGAACAGCGGGGTGAAGCTTTCTTT; CDR3 protein: CASSLEQRGEAFF
D gene: NA; V gene: TRBV10-1; clone size: NA; J gene: TRBJ2-5; CDR3 DNA: TGCGCCAGCAGTGGCGGGGCAGGGGTGGGTCTGGAGACCCAGTACTTC; CDR3 protein: CASSGGAGVGLETQYF
D gene: NA; V gene: TRBV18; clone size: NA; J gene: TRBJ2-7; CDR3 DNA: TGTGCCAGCTCGGTGGCAGGAGGTACTTTCGGGTACGAGCAGTACTTC; CDR3 protein: CASSVAGGTFGYEQYF
D gene: TRBD1; V gene: TRBV9; clone size: NA; J gene: TRBJ2-6; CDR3 DNA: TGTGCCAGCACCCAAATCCCCGGGACAGGGGTTGGGTCTGGGGCCAACGTCCTGACTTTC; CDR3 protein: CASTQIPGTGVGSGANVLTF
D gene: TRBD1; V gene: TRBV30; clone size: NA; J gene: TRBJ1-6; CDR3 DNA: TGTGCCTGGACGGGACAGCAAAATTCACCCCTCCACTTT; CDR3 protein: CAWTGQQNSPLHF
D gene: NA; V gene: TRBV29-1; clone size: NA; J gene: TRBJ1-2; CDR3 DNA: TGCAGCGTTGGGGATGGCTACACCTTC; CDR3 protein: CSVGDGYTF
D gene: NA; V gene: TRBV3-1/TRBV3-2; clone size: many; J gene: TRBJ1-1; CDR3 DNA: TGTGCCAGCAGCCAAAGGGAGCATGATGGGAAAGCTTTCTTT; CDR3 protein: CASSQREHDGKAFF
D gene: NA; V gene: TRBV5-6; clone size: NA; J gene: TRBJ1-3; CDR3 DNA: TGTGCCAGCAGCTCACTGCGGCTCTCTGGAAACACCATATATTTT; CDR3 protein: CASSSLRLSGNTIYF
D gene: NA; V gene: TRBV2; clone size: few; J gene: TRBJ1-5; CDR3 DNA: TGTGCCATCGTCTCGGGAGACAATCAGCCCCAGCATTTT; CDR3 protein: CAIVSGDNQPQHF
D gene: NA; V gene: TRBV7-9; clone size: NA; J gene: TRBJ1-3; CDR3 DNA: TGTGCCAGCACGTACGACCTATGGGTTAACTCTGGAAACACCATATATTTT; CDR3 protein: CASTYDLWVNSGNTIYF
D gene: NA; V gene: TRBV30; clone size: few; J gene: TRBJ2-7; CDR3 DNA: TGTGCCTGCCCGTCAGGACAGAGCCCCTACGAGCAGTACTTC; CDR3 protein: CACPSGQSPYEQYF
D gene: NA; V gene: TRBV2; clone size: NA; J gene: TRBJ1-4; CDR3 DNA: TGTGCCAGCAGTTTCCGGGGGGCAGGCTCAACTAATGAAAAACTGTTTTTT; CDR3 protein: CASSFRGAGSTNEKLFF
D gene: NA; V gene: TRBV7-2; clone size: NA; J gene: TRBJ1-2; CDR3 DNA: TGTGCCAGCAGCTTAGCCCCTACTAACTATGGCTACACCTTC; CDR3 protein: CASSLAPTNYGYTF
D gene: NA; V gene: TRBV3-1/TRBV3-2; clone size: NA; J gene: TRBJ1-2; CDR3 DNA: TGTGCCAGCGGCAGCAGGGCGGATGGCTACACCTTC; CDR3 protein: CASGSRADGYTF
D gene: NA; V gene: TRBV25-1; clone size: NA; J gene: TRBJ1-1; CDR3 DNA: TGTGCCAGCAGACGGGAGACTGAAGCTTTCTTT; CDR3 protein: CASRRETEAFF
D gene: NA; V gene: TRBV7-9; clone size: NA; J gene: TRBJ2-7; CDR3 DNA: TGTGCCAGCAGCCCCAACCCCAGGGCTTCCCCACACTACGAGCAGTACTTC; CDR3 protein: CASSPNPRASPHYEQYF
D gene: TRBD1; V gene: TRBV28; clone size: NA; J gene: TRBJ2-7; CDR3 DNA: TGTGCCAGTGACAGACAGGGTTTGGACGAGCAGTACTTC; CDR3 protein: CASDRQGLDEQYF
D gene: TRBD1; V gene: TRBV11-2; clone size: NA; J gene: TRBJ1-2; CDR3 DNA: TGTGCCAGCAGCTTACGTCGCAGGGGGCGCGTCTATGGCTACACCTTC; CDR3 protein: CASSLRRRGRVYGYTF
D gene: NA; V gene: TRBV5-1; clone size: NA; J gene: TRBJ1-2; CDR3 DNA: TGCGCCAGCCACCTGGGGGCGGACTATGGCTACACCTTC; CDR3 protein: CASHLGADYGYTF
D gene: NA; V gene: TRBV5-5; clone size: once; J gene: TRBJ2-3; CDR3 DNA: TGTGCCAGCAGCTTGGTTCCCCCACGGGCAGATACGCAGTATTTT; CDR3 protein: CASSLVPPRADTQYF
D gene: NA; V gene: TRBV2; clone size: few; J gene: TRBJ2-7; CDR3 DNA: TGTGCCAGCCAAGAACAACCCGGACAGATCAACGAGCAGTACTTC; CDR3 protein: CASQEQPGQINEQYF
D gene: NA; V gene: TRBV5-1; clone size: once; J gene: TRBJ2-5; CDR3 DNA: TGCGCCAGCAGCTTGGTTCCAGAGACCCAGTACTTC; CDR3 protein: CASSLVPETQYF
D gene: NA; V gene: TRBV24-1; clone size: once; J gene: TRBJ2-1; CDR3 DNA: TGTGCCACCAGTGGCCCCGGGTTCTACAATGAGCAGTTCTTC; CDR3 protein: CATSGPGFYNEQFF
D gene: NA; V gene: TRBV6-2/TRBV6-3; clone size: NA; J gene: TRBJ1-2; CDR3 DNA: TGTGCCAGCAGTTACCGTTTCGGGGTCTCCTCCTATGGCTACACCTTC; CDR3 protein: CASSYRFGVSSYGYTF
D gene: NA; V gene: TRBV19; clone size: NA; J gene: TRBJ1-2; CDR3 DNA: TGTGCCAGTAGTATAGTTCTGGGCGCTAGTGCCGGACACTATGGCTACACCTTC; CDR3 protein: CASSIVLGASAGHYGYTF
D gene: NA; V gene: TRBV15; clone size: NA; J gene: TRBJ1-1; CDR3 DNA: TGTGCCACCAGCAGAGTAGGGGGGACTGAAGCTTTCTTT; CDR3 protein: CATSRVGGTEAFF
D gene: TRBD1; V gene: TRBV30; clone size: NA; J gene: TRBJ2-2; CDR3 DNA: TGTGCCTGGAGTCCTTCCCGGACAGGGTGGCCCGGGGAGCTGTTTTTT; CDR3 protein: CAWSPSRTGWPGELFF
D gene: TRBD1; V gene: TRBV6-5; clone size: NA; J gene: TRBJ1-1; CDR3 DNA: TGTGCCAGCAGTCGACAGGGGGCGCGGACTGAAGCTTTCTTT; CDR3 protein: CASSRQGARTEAFF
D gene: NA; V gene: TRBV29-1; clone size: once; J gene: TRBJ1-2; CDR3 DNA: TGCAGCGTTGCCCGAGACAGGAGCTATGGCTACACCTTC; CDR3 protein: CSVARDRSYGYTF
D gene: NA; V gene: TRBV6-1; clone size: NA; J gene: TRBJ2-1; CDR3 DNA: TGTGCCAGCAGTGGCCCCCGGGTGGGGGGCGCGAGCGGTGAGCAGTTCTTC; CDR3 protein: CASSGPRVGGASGEQFF
D gene: TRBD1; V gene: TRBV13; clone size: few; J gene: TRBJ2-6; CDR3 DNA: TGTGCCAGCAGCTGGGGACAGGGTCTCTCTGGGGCCAACGTCCTGACTTTC; CDR3 protein: CASSWGQGLSGANVLTF
D gene: NA; V gene: TRBV19; clone size: NA; J gene: TRBJ1-4; CDR3 DNA: TGTGCCAGTAGTATGGGGCGACATGATAGAGGAAAACTGTTTTTT; CDR3 protein: CASSMGRHDRGKLFF
D gene: TRBD1; V gene: TRBV2; clone size: NA; J gene: TRBJ2-3; CDR3 DNA: TGTGCCAGGAGGCGGGACAGGGAAAGAGATACGCAGTATTTT; CDR3 protein: CARRRDRERDTQYF
D gene: TRBD1; V gene: TRBV5-1; clone size: NA; J gene: TRBJ1-4; CDR3 DNA: TGCGCCAGCAGCTTGTCCGGGACAGGGAATGAAAAACTGTTTTTT; CDR3 protein: CASSLSGTGNEKLFF
D gene: NA; V gene: TRBV15; clone size: NA; J gene: TRBJ1-5; CDR3 DNA: TGTGCCACCAGCAGAGATCAGGTTTCCTCGGGCAATCAGCCCCAGCATTTT; CDR3 protein: CATSRDQVSSGNQPQHF
D gene: NA; V gene: TRBV20-1; clone size: NA; J gene: TRBJ1-3; CDR3 DNA: TGCAGTGCTACCCGTACCCCCGCCATATATTTT; CDR3 protein: CSATRTPAIYF
D gene: NA; V gene: TRBV29-1; clone size: NA; J gene: TRBJ1-2; CDR3 DNA: TGCAGCGTCGGGAAGACAGGTGGCTATGGCTACACCTTC; CDR3 protein: CSVGKTGGYGYTF
D gene: NA; V gene: TRBV4-1; clone size: NA; J gene: TRBJ1-5; CDR3 DNA: TGCGCCAGCAGCCAAGATCCCGGCCGCAATCAGCCCCAGCATTTT; CDR3 protein: CASSQDPGRNQPQHF
D gene: NA; V gene: TRBV6-2/TRBV6-3; clone size: NA; J gene: TRBJ2-3; CDR3 DNA: TGTGCCAGCAGTCCCCGTGGTCGGGCGATCATACATACGCAGTATTTT; CDR3 protein: CASSPRGRAIIHTQYF
D gene: TRBD2; V gene: TRBV6-5; clone size: NA; J gene: TRBJ2-2; CDR3 DNA: TGTGCCAGCAGGGGAGGGAGTCTCACCGGGGAGCTGTTTTTT; CDR3 protein: CASRGGSLTGELFF
D gene: TRBD2; V gene: TRBV9; clone size: NA; J gene: TRBJ2-1; CDR3 DNA: TGTGCCAGCAGCGTAGCGGGGGGTCTCGCCTACAATGAGCAGTTCTTC; CDR3 protein: CASSVAGGLAYNEQFF
D gene: NA; V gene: TRBV30; clone size: NA; J gene: TRBJ1-3; CDR3 DNA: TGTGCCTGGAACAGGGACTCTGGAAACACCATATATTTT; CDR3 protein: CAWNRDSGNTIYF
D gene: NA; V gene: TRBV2; clone size: NA; J gene: TRBJ1-1; CDR3 DNA: TGTGCCAGCAGCCTTAGGGCCGGGAGAGATTTGAACACTGAAGCTTTCTTT; CDR3 protein: CASSLRAGRDLNTEAFF
D gene: NA; V gene: TRBV24-1; clone size: NA; J gene: TRBJ1-5; CDR3 DNA: TGTGCCACCAGTGAACGGGGGGGGATCGGCAATCAGCCCCAGCATTTT; CDR3 protein: CATSERGGIGNQPQHF
D gene: NA; V gene: TRBV5-1; clone size: NA; J gene: TRBJ1-3; CDR3 DNA: TGCGCCAGCAGCTTCATTGGCGTCTCTGGAAACACCATATATTTT; CDR3 protein: CASSFIGVSGNTIYF
D gene: NA; V gene: TRBV7-3; clone size: once; J gene: TRBJ1-1; CDR3 DNA: TGTGCCAGCAGCTCTCAACCGAACACTGAAGCTTTCTTT; CDR3 protein: CASSSQPNTEAFF
D gene: NA; V gene: TRBV19; clone size: NA; J gene: TRBJ1-5; CDR3 DNA: TGTGCCAGTAGTATAGTCAGGATTTCAGCGAATCAGCCCCAGCATTTT; CDR3 protein: CASSIVRISANQPQHF
D gene: NA; V gene: TRBV13; clone size: NA; J gene: TRBJ1-1; CDR3 DNA: TGTGCCAGCAGCTTAGCCACGGGCCCCGGGACTGAAGCTTTCTTT; CDR3 protein: CASSLATGPGTEAFF
D gene: TRBD1; V gene: TRBV10-2; clone size: NA; J gene: TRBJ1-6; CDR3 DNA: TGCGCCAGCAGCCGGACAGGGAGAGGATCACCCCTCCACTTT; CDR3 protein: CASSRTGRGSPLHF
D gene: NA; V gene: TRBV20-1; clone size: NA; J gene: TRBJ1-3; CDR3 DNA: TGCAGTGCTAGTAGAGCGGCGGGGCCGGTCCCCTCTGGAAACACCATATATTTT; CDR3 protein: CSASRAAGPVPSGNTIYF